The clone carrying this T cell receptor (beta chain) was seen a few times. The antigen is unknown. This specimen comes from a study of radiotherapy plus CTLA-4 blockade in lung cancer. In the study overall: Objective responses were seen in more than 15% of patients, disease control in roughly 30%.

Profiled with immunoSEQ multiplex PCR; TCRdb holds only in-frame clones, not every one. This table has about 45,000 clones, more than 60% appearing once. V was clipped by 2 bases and J by 6 bases; unmatched bases: 0. The CDR3 length is 12 residues. Germline V gene sequence: CDR1 SGHTA, CDR2 FQGNSA. General study findings and limits: Subsequent to radiotherapy plus ipilimumab, tumor-derived TCR clones underwent expansion in blood.

Alongside CTLA-4 blockade with ipilimumab, patients with chemo-refractory metastatic non-small-cell lung cancer received focal radiation. The V call is TRBV7-2, the J call TRBJ1-1; 7 nucleotides match TRBD1. The clonotype comes from a human donor with non-small cell lung cancer who had a partial response to radiotherapy plus ipilimumab. The source material was peripheral blood, sampled from a patient treated with radiotherapy plus ipilimumab. The CDR3 here is CASSLTGAEAFF. In DNA form, the CDR3 reads TGTGCCAGCAGCTTAACAGGGGCTGAAGCTTTCTTT.